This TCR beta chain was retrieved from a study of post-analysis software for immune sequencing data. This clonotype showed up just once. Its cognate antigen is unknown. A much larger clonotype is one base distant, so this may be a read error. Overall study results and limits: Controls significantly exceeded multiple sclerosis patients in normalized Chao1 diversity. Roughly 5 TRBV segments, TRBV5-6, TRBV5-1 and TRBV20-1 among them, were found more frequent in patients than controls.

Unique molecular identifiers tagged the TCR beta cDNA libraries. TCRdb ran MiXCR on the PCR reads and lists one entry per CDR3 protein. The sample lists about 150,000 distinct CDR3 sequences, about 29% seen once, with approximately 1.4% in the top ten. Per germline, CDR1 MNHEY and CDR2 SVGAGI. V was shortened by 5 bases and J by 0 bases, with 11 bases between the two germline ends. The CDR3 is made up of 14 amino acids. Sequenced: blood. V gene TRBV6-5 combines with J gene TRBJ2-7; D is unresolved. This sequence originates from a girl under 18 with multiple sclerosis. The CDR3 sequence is CASSQRQLSYEQYF. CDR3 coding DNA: TGTGCCAGCAGTCAAAGGCAACTCTCCTACGAGCAGTACTTC.